This T cell receptor (beta chain) was observed in a study of blood T cell repertoires in COVID-19. Study information: COVID-19 samples collected from the United States, Italy and Spain covered acute and convalescent phases. T cells, B-cell-depleted T cells, or PBMCs provided the cDNA or gDNA that served as material.

This clone turned up a few times. This CDR3 region has 14 residues. The V gene lost 3 bases and the J gene lost 7 bases, with 13 bases spanning the gap. The germline V gene has CDR1 SEHNR and CDR2 FQNEAQ (reference sequence). In the source study's methods: It was from reference gene primer amplification that nucleated cell counts were estimated. Clones were read by immunoSEQ multiplex PCR, and TCRdb kept only the in-frame ones, dropping some. For V, J and clone size, that table is used; D and trimming come from the DNA. The top ten clones hold approximately 18% of a sample with some 200,000 clones, less than 90% of them seen once.

Sequencing was done on a sample of peripheral blood. The source is a woman aged 80 or over with active or convalescent COVID-19. The chain recombines TRBV7-9 with TRBJ1-3, with D maybe TRBD1 (6 bases). The CDR3 spells CASSFTGRGNTIYF. DNA for the CDR3: TGTGCCAGCAGCTTTACAGGGCGTGGGAACACCATATATTTT. The whole variable domain, filled in from reference TRBV7-9 and TRBJ1-3, reads DTGVSQNPRHKITKRGQNVTFRCDPISEHNRLYWYRQTLGQGPEFLTYFQNEAQLEKSRLLSDRFSAERPKGSFSTLEIQRTEQGDSAMYLCASSFTGRGNTIYFGEGSWLTVV.